These 7 T cell receptor beta chains originate from one sample sequenced in a study of Ad26.COV2.S vaccination and SARS-CoV-2 variants. As to treatment: about 20 received Ad26.COV2.S at low or high dose, single or two shots; several received placebo; per-sample allocation not given. The samples date from day 63 after the first vaccine or placebo injection. Sequencing was performed with immunoSEQ multiplex PCR; in TCRdb, only in-frame clones are kept and a portion is missing. There are over 400,000 clones in the sample; less than 95% occur only once, and roughly 4.3% lies in the top ten. This material consisted of peripheral blood, taken in a trial of Ad26.COV2.S vaccine versus placebo. Receptors were obtained from a person aged 18-60 years who received the Ad26.COV2.S COVID-19 vaccine or a placebo.

The chain recombines TRBV19 with TRBJ2-3, with 9 bases lining up with TRBD2. V lost 6 bases, J lost 3 bases, and 7 bases stayed unmatched. Germline V gives CDR1 LNHDA, CDR2 SQIVND (reference sequence). The CDR3 totals 15 residues. The CDR3 DNA is TGTGCCAGTAGCCCGGGGCTAGCGGGGACAGATACGCAGTATTTT. Protein: CASSPGLAGTDTQYF.

This chain connects TRBV11-2 to TRBJ2-5; D ambiguous. The CDR3 is 14 amino acids. Per the germline V gene, CDR1 is SGHAT and CDR2 is FQNNGV. V lost 5 bases, J lost 1 base, and 11 bases lay in between. CDR3 amino acids: CASSTPRGQETQYF. In DNA, the CDR3 is TGTGCCAGCAGCACCCCCCGCGGCCAAGAGACCCAGTACTTC.

This chain connects TRBV29-1 to TRBJ2-5; D is possibly TRBD1 (5 bases). Between the trimmed V and J ends, which lost 1 base and 5 bases, there was a span of 8 bases. Germline V gene data show CDR1 as SQVTM and CDR2 as ANQGSEA. The length of the CDR3 is 12 residues. The CDR3 region is CSVEGQFETQYF. DNA for the CDR3: TGCAGCGTTGAAGGACAGTTCGAGACCCAGTACTTC. The variable domain in full, with the rest retrieved from reference TRBV29-1 and TRBJ2-5, is SAVISQKPSRDICQRGTSLTIQCQVDSQVTMMFWYRQQPGQSLTLIATANQGSEATYESGFVIDKFPISRPNLTFSTLTVSNMSPEDSSIYLCSVEGQFETQYFGPGTRLLVL.

V usage is TRBV7-2 and J usage is TRBJ2-5; D may match TRBD1 or TRBD2 (6 bases each). V lost 6 bases, J lost 1 base, and 18 bases lay in between. Germline values: CDR1 SGHTA, CDR2 FQGNSA. CDR3 length: 16 amino acids. Here the CDR3 DNA reads TGTGCCAGCAGTCTCTCACAGGGAGCGGGCCAAGAGACCCAGTACTTC. The encoded protein is CASSLSQGAGQETQYF.

The chain couples TRBV5-1 to TRBJ2-5, with a possible D match to TRBD2 (6 bases). Germline V lookup: CDR1 SGHRS, CDR2 YFSETQ. The CDR3 extends over 14 amino acids. Trimming pared 6 bases from V and 4 bases from J, leaving 16 bases between. The CDR3 is CASTQTGTRETQYF. CDR3 sequence (DNA): TGCGCCAGCACTCAGACCGGGACTCGAGAGACCCAGTACTTC.

The chain joins TRBV10-3 to TRBJ2-2, with TRBD2 identical over 9 bases. CDR3 length: 14 amino acids. The germline CDR1 and CDR2 sequences are ENHRY and SYGVKD. This CDR3 is CVVAREGRTGELFF. As DNA, the CDR3 is TGTGTCGTAGCGCGGGAGGGCCGCACCGGGGAGCTGTTTTTT.

This clone was seen once. The chain couples TRBV6-5 to TRBJ2-7, with 9 bases fitting TRBD1. CDR3 length equals 15 residues. CDR1 and CDR2 from the germline V gene are MNHEY and SVGAGI. The junction had 9 bases not matched to a gene; V was cut back by 7 bases and J by 2 bases. The CDR3 DNA sequence: TGTGCCAGCAACCTACGGACAGGGGACGCCTACGAGCAGTACTTC. Translated, it gives CASNLRTGDAYEQYF.